Detailed here is one TCR beta chain. Its antigen remains unidentified. The data belong to a study of blood T cells in healthy people across ages. The CDR3 consists of 15 residues. The trim removed 7 bases at V and 7 bases at J, leaving 11 bases unmatched. CDR1 is MGHRA and CDR2 is YSYEKL in the germline V gene. Study outcomes and limitations: Not knowing donor CMV status may have confounded expanded clonotype changes.

A second roughly 6 to 11 cycle PCR used barcoded and J-beta primers. Unique molecular identifiers of 12 random nucleotides labeled each cDNA. MiXCR, run by TCRdb on the 5' RACE reads, gives a single entry per CDR3 protein. The sample gives roughly 1.7 million distinct CDR3 sequences, almost 35% of which show up once; over 9% is in the top ten. V is TRBV4-1 and J is TRBJ1-2; 11 positions agree with TRBD1. The source of this sequence is a woman aged 25-40 years in good health. The sample consisted of blood. The CDR3 DNA sequence: TGCGCCAGCACCGCTACTCCGGGACAGGGGGTTGGCTACACCTTC. It yields the protein CASTATPGQGVGYTF.